The 27 T cell receptor beta chains in this list originate from one sample, sequenced in a study of radiotherapy plus CTLA-4 blockade in lung cancer. The protocol was immunoSEQ multiplex PCR, while the TCRdb copy is restricted to in-frame clones and leaves out a portion. The sample has roughly 69,000 clones, 60% to 80% seen once. The source was peripheral blood, collected from a patient treated with radiotherapy plus ipilimumab. All receptors derive from a human donor with non-small cell lung cancer whose response to radiotherapy plus ipilimumab could not be evaluated. Some clones in this sample may be carry-over from other donors' samples.

The rearrangement links TRBV6-1 to TRBJ1-5; 8 nucleotides match TRBD1. CDR1 is MNHNS, CDR2 SASEGT, per germline. The length of the CDR3 is 13 residues. The junction had 5 bases not matched to a gene; V was cut back by 11 bases and J by 2 bases. The CDR3 nucleotides are TGTGCCGCAACAGGGGGGGGCAATCAGCCCCAGCATTTT. It translates to CAATGGGNQPQHF.

The genes are TRBV6-5 and TRBJ2-7, with a weak D call TRBD1 (6 bases). The CDR3 is 13 residues long. Trimming took 7 bases from V and 1 from J, leaving 11 bases between them. In germline, CDR1 is MNHEY, CDR2 SVGAGI. The CDR3 loop is CASIQRGSYEQYF. The DNA of the CDR3 is TGTGCCAGCATTCAAAGGGGGTCCTACGAGCAGTACTTC.

The chain combines TRBV7-3 with TRBJ2-4; D possibly corresponds to TRBD1 (7 bases). The CDR3 has 15 residues. Germline assignment: CDR1 SGHTA and CDR2 FQGTGA. V lost 5 bases, J lost 5 bases, and 16 bases lay in between. The CDR3 nucleotides read TGTGCCAGCAGCCCATACCCCAGGGGGGAAAACATTCAGTACTTC. Encoded protein: CASSPYPRGENIQYF.

The chain joins TRBV10-3 to TRBJ1-1; TRBD1 aligns across 9 bases. J was trimmed by 4 bases and V by 6 bases; bases with no gene match: 6. Germline V gene data show CDR1 as ENHRY and CDR2 as SYGVKD. The length of the CDR3 is 14 residues. This CDR3 reads CAIRSTGGGTEAFF. CDR3 bases: TGTGCCATCAGATCCACAGGGGGCGGCACTGAAGCTTTCTTT.

V and J are TRBV7-2 and TRBJ1-5; 8 nucleotides align to TRBD1. With V trimmed by 1 base and J by 7 bases, 3 bases remained unmatched. Germline assignment: CDR1 SGHTA and CDR2 FQGNSA. The CDR3 is 14 amino acids. CDR3 residues: CASSLGTGRQPQHF. The CDR3 nucleotides are TGTGCCAGCAGCTTAGGGACAGGGCGGCAGCCCCAGCATTTT.

The chain has TRBV7-2 and TRBJ1-2, with D possibly TRBD1 on 6 matching bases. The CDR3 is 14 residues long. The V gene's germline CDR1 is SGHTA and CDR2 FQGNSA. V was shortened by 6 bases and J by 3 bases, with 14 bases between the two germline ends. CDR3 DNA: TGTGCCAGCAGAAGATGGGGGCAAGACTATGGCTACACCTTC. Translating gives CASRRWGQDYGYTF. The variable domain in full, with the rest retrieved from reference TRBV7-2 and TRBJ1-2, is GAGVSQSPSNKVTEKGKDVELRCDPISGHTALYWYRQSLGQGLEFLIYFQGNSAPDKSGLPSDRFSAERTGGSVSTLTIQRTQQEDSAVYLCASRRWGQDYGYTFGSGTRLTVV.

Turning to this clone: The junction departs from the called germline gene at one end, perhaps through a read error. This same CDR3 is encoded by further DNA sequences in the sample. This chain links TRBV6-9 with TRBJ2-7, with a possible D match to TRBD2 (5 bases). The germline V gene encodes CDR1 MNHGY and CDR2 SVAAGI. The CDR3 is 13 residues long. CDR3 in amino acids: CASSYFGARGQYF. The CDR3, as DNA: TGCGCCAGCAGTTATTTTGGCGCCCGGGGGCAGTACTTC.

This clone was counted many times. This rearrangement joins TRBV4-1 to TRBJ1-2; TRBD1 aligns across 7 bases. The CDR3 sequence is 16 residues long. Germline CDR1 MGHRA, CDR2 YSYEKL. J gave up 4 bases and V 3 bases, and 11 bases lay outside the gene matches. CDR3 residues: CASSQEGTAGSYGYTF. CDR3 in DNA: TGCGCCAGCAGCCAGGAAGGGACAGCCGGTAGCTATGGCTACACCTTC.

This clone was found a few times. The V gene is TRBV28, the J gene TRBJ2-5, with 10 positions matching TRBD1. Losses at the gene ends were 6 bases for V and 3 bases for J; bases not matched to a gene: 7. The CDR3 extends over 15 amino acids. Germline V lookup: CDR1 MDHEN, CDR2 SYDVKM. The CDR3 loop reads CASSPGQGKKETQYF. The DNA for the CDR3 is TGTGCCAGCAGCCCGGGACAGGGGAAAAAAGAGACCCAGTACTTC.

This clone was picked up many times. The chain combines TRBV7-6 with TRBJ1-1, with 7 bases that match TRBD1. The CDR3 is 14 residues long. Germline lookup yields CDR1 SGHVS and CDR2 FNYEAQ. The V segment lost 1 base and the J segment 4 bases; nucleotides outside the gene matches: 3. The CDR3 is CASSLGRDSTEAFF. The CDR3 DNA sequence: TGTGCCAGCAGCTTAGGTAGGGACAGCACTGAAGCTTTCTTT.

The rearrangement links TRBV27 to TRBJ1-1; 8 nucleotides line up with TRBD1. CDR3 length: 14 amino acids. V lost 4 bases, J lost 1 base, and 2 bases stayed unmatched. Germline assignment: CDR1 MNHEY and CDR2 SMNVEV (reference sequence). The CDR3 loop is CASSYGQGNTEAFF. CDR3 DNA: TGTGCCAGCAGTTACGGACAGGGGAACACTGAAGCTTTCTTT.

This sequence joins TRBV9 and TRBJ2-1; weak D call: TRBD1 (6 bases). This CDR3 has 17 residues. Germline-derived CDR1 and CDR2 are SGDLS and YYNGEE. V gave up 1 base and J gave up 0 bases, with 14 bases separating them. CDR3 DNA sequence: TGTGCCAGCAGCGTATTAGCACAGGGAAGCTCCTACAATGAGCAGTTCTTC. Translation gives CASSVLAQGSSYNEQFF.

This clone was seen once. The chain joins TRBV5-4 to TRBJ2-5; the D is unclear. This CDR3 region has 11 residues. Trimming took off 4 bases at V and 7 bases at J, with 8 bases between the two ends. Germline-derived CDR1 and CDR2 are SGHNT and YYREEE (reference sequence). The DNA of the CDR3 is TGTGCCAGCAGCCTATCCGGGACCCAGTACTTC. Residues: CASSLSGTQYF.

The chain uses TRBV5-1 and TRBJ1-5; 7 bases are shared with TRBD1. The CDR3 is made up of 14 amino acids. Trimming removed 4 bases from V and 2 bases from J; junction bases left unmatched: 3. Germline V gene data show CDR1 as SGHRS and CDR2 as YFSETQ. The CDR3 nucleotides are TGCGCCAGCAGCCCCGGGACAGGCAATCAGCCCCAGCATTTT. This gives the protein CASSPGTGNQPQHF.

V and J are TRBV19 and TRBJ2-6; no clear D gene. Germline V lookup: CDR1 LNHDA, CDR2 SQIVND (reference sequence). CDR3 size: 15 residues. Trimming pared 7 bases from V and 0 bases from J, leaving 10 bases between. This CDR3 is CASKGGGSGANVLTF. The DNA of the CDR3 is TGTGCCAGTAAAGGCGGCGGCTCTGGGGCCAACGTCCTGACTTTC.

CDR3 nucleotides: TGTGCCAGCGCCCCAGGGTTTACCGGGGAGCTGTTTTTT. It codes for CASAPGFTGELFF. The chain links TRBV6-6 to TRBJ2-2, with D possibly being TRBD1 (5 bases). The V and J ends lost 8 bases and 5 bases respectively, with 12 bases between them. Germline-derived CDR1 and CDR2 are MNHNY and SVGAGI (reference sequence). The CDR3 is made up of 13 amino acids.

The chain uses TRBV5-6 and TRBJ2-7; possibly TRBD1 for D (5 bases). Deletions cut 2 bases from V and 0 bases from J, with 15 bases between. Germline CDR1 is SGHDT and CDR2 is YYEEEE. The CDR3 spans 16 residues. CDR3 nucleotides: TGTGCCAGCAGCTTCTGGACCCGACAGAGCTCCTACGAGCAGTACTTC. It encodes CASSFWTRQSSYEQYF.

The rearrangement links TRBV4-2 to TRBJ2-3; 10 bases agree with TRBD2. The CDR3 totals 17 residues. Looked up from germline, CDR1 is LGHNA and CDR2 is YNFKEQ. Trimming took 5 bases from V and 2 from J; bases not matched to a gene: 10. The chain's CDR3 is CASSRDLAGGITDTQYF. The CDR3 DNA reads as TGTGCCAGCAGCAGAGATTTAGCGGGGGGCATCACAGATACGCAGTATTTT.

The chain joins TRBV7-3 to TRBJ2-1; D may be TRBD1 (5 bases). The CDR3 extends over 15 amino acids. Germline V gene data show CDR1 as SGHTA and CDR2 as FQGTGA. The germline V and J ends were trimmed by 1 base and 8 bases, with 15 bases remaining between them. The CDR3 reads CASSLITGFTDEQFF. The CDR3 DNA is TGTGCCAGCAGCTTAATCACAGGATTTACGGATGAGCAGTTCTTC.

V and J are TRBV4-3 and TRBJ1-2; possibly TRBD1 for D (6 bases). There are 13 residues in the CDR3. V lost 4 bases to trimming and J lost 8 bases, with 14 bases between them. CDR1 is LGHNA and CDR2 is YSLEER in the germline V gene. The CDR3 region is CASSRRGVRGYTF. CDR3 nucleotides: TGCGCCAGCAGCCGCAGGGGAGTAAGGGGCTACACCTTC.

This chain uses TRBV5-4 with TRBJ2-3, with D possibly matching TRBD2 (5 bases). This CDR3 comprises 14 residues. Germline V CDR1 and CDR2: SGHNT, YYREEE (reference sequence). With 4 bases removed from V and 1 base from J, the gap between germline ends came to 10 bases. The chain's CDR3 is CASSPGLRTDTQYF. CDR3 coding DNA: TGTGCCAGCAGCCCGGGGTTACGCACAGATACGCAGTATTTT.

This clone was seen only once. The rearrangement uses TRBV16 and TRBJ1-2; no reliable D call. Deletions cut 0 bases from V and 8 bases from J, with 13 bases between. This CDR3 is built from 14 residues. Germline V gene data show CDR1 as KGHSY and CDR2 as FQNENV. The CDR3 reads CASSQSRQFGGYTF. The CDR3 DNA follows: TGTGCCAGCAGCCAATCAAGGCAGTTCGGGGGCTACACCTTC.

A single count supports this clone. The chain recombines TRBV11-2 with TRBJ1-1; tentative D call: TRBD1 (6 bases). In germline, CDR1 is SGHAT, CDR2 FQNNGV. The V end lost 2 bases, the J end lost 2 bases, and 9 bases lay between the germline ends. The CDR3 is made up of 14 amino acids. The CDR3 DNA is TGTGCCAGCAGCTTAACGGACAGAAACACTGAAGCTTTCTTT. Protein product: CASSLTDRNTEAFF.

This clone has a single count. The chain employs TRBV15 and TRBJ2-1, with a possible D match to TRBD2 (5 bases). This CDR3 has 16 residues. Trimming removed 0 bases at V and 5 bases at J, with 14 bases between. Germline CDR1 and CDR2: LNHNV and YYDKDF (reference sequence). Here the CDR3 DNA reads TGTGCCACCAGCAGAGATCGGGGTCTAGCCCACAATGAGCAGTTCTTC. Encoded protein: CATSRDRGLAHNEQFF. Based on the CDR3 plus reference TRBV15 and TRBJ2-1, the full variable domain is DAMVIQNPRYQVTQFGKPVTLSCSQTLNHNVMYWYQQKSSQAPKLLFHYYDKDFNNEADTPDNFQSRRPNTSFCFLDIRSPGLGDTAMYLCATSRDRGLAHNEQFFGPGTRLTVL.

This chain connects TRBV5-4 to TRBJ2-1; a weak D match, TRBD2 (6 bases). Trimming cost V 0 bases and J 15 bases, with 13 bases left between them. CDR3 length: 12 residues. CDR1 is SGHNT and CDR2 is YYREEE in the germline V gene (reference sequence). This CDR3 reads CASSLEGGEWFF. In DNA form, the CDR3 reads TGTGCCAGCAGCTTGGAGGGCGGGGAGTGGTTCTTC.

This clone is a singleton in its sample. V gene TRBV5-1 combines with J gene TRBJ2-3, with 11 bases that match TRBD2. The CDR3 sequence is 16 residues long. Germline lookup yields CDR1 SGHRS and CDR2 YFSETQ. V shed 3 bases and J 2 bases; nucleotides not matched to a gene: 5. The CDR3 DNA is TGCGCCAGCAGCTGGGGGACTAGCGGACCCACAGATACGCAGTATTTT. It translates to CASSWGTSGPTDTQYF.

The J gene is TRBJ1-1, the V gene TRBV29-1; the D is unclear. This CDR3 spans 14 amino acids. CDR1 SQVTM and CDR2 ANQGSEA come from the germline V gene. Trimming took 7 bases from V and 5 from J, leaving 20 bases between them. CDR3 region: CSATVGMGGTEAFF. The CDR3 DNA reads as TGCAGCGCTACAGTAGGCATGGGAGGGACTGAAGCTTTCTTT.